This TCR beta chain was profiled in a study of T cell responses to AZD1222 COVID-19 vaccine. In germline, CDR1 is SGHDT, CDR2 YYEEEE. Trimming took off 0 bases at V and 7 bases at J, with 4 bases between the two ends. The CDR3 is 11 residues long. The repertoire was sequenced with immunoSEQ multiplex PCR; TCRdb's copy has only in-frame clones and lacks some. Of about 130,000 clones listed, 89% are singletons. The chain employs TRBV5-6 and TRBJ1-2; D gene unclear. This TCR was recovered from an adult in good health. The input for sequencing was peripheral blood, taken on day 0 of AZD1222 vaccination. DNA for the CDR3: TGTGCCAGCAGCTTGGGGTTTGGCTACACCTTC. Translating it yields CASSLGFGYTF.